The next 20 T cell receptor beta chains were all read from a single sample in a study of T cell responses to AZD1222 COVID-19 vaccine. Repertoires were generated with immunoSEQ multiplex PCR, while TCRdb's copy carries only in-frame clones and drops some. The sample lists about 150,000 clones; 90% were seen once. The sample in question was peripheral blood, obtained on day 0 of AZD1222 vaccination. The source is an adult in good health.

The V call is TRBV4-1, the J call TRBJ1-5; D might be TRBD1 (5 bases). The CDR3 sequence is 17 residues long. Per the germline V gene, CDR1 is MGHRA and CDR2 is YSYEKL. Between the trimmed V and J ends, which lost 0 bases and 2 bases, there was a span of 14 bases. The CDR3 nucleotides are TGCGCCAGCAGCCAAGATGCGGGGCGCGTTGGCAATCAGCCCCAGCATTTT. Protein: CASSQDAGRVGNQPQHF.

A few counts support this clone. This rearrangement joins TRBV19 to TRBJ2-5; perhaps TRBD1 as D (6 bases). The CDR3 runs 13 residues. The germline V gene has CDR1 LNHDA and CDR2 SQIVND (reference sequence). V was cut by 8 bases and J by 5 bases, with 15 bases left in between. DNA of the CDR3: TGTGCCAGTGGAAACAGGGCTTCGGAGACCCAGTACTTC. Residues: CASGNRASETQYF.

The chain recombines TRBV9 with TRBJ1-1, with D possibly being TRBD1 (6 bases). The CDR3 is 14 amino acids. Trimming left V 3 bases short and J 3 bases short, with 12 bases between. Looked up from germline, CDR1 is SGDLS and CDR2 is YYNGEE. The CDR3 is CASSANQGYTEAFF. The CDR3 DNA sequence: TGTGCCAGCAGCGCGAATCAGGGGTACACTGAAGCTTTCTTT.

This clone has a single count. The CDR3 loop reads CASRTGLGTPLHF. CDR3 bases: TGTGCCAGCAGAACAGGGCTCGGGACACCCCTCCACTTT. This chain joins TRBV7-2 and TRBJ1-6; the D gene is possibly TRBD1 (6 bases). Germline V CDR1 and CDR2: SGHTA, FQGNSA. The CDR3 covers 13 residues. The V end was cut by 6 bases, the J end by 11 bases, with 14 bases between.

V gene TRBV2 combines with J gene TRBJ2-7, with D unclear. The CDR3 covers 13 residues. The germline CDR1 and CDR2 sequences are SNHLY and FYNNEI. Between the trimmed V and J ends, which lost 6 bases and 6 bases, there was a span of 15 bases. CDR3: CASRNLGSTEQYF. CDR3 nucleotides: TGTGCCAGCAGAAACTTAGGGTCCACCGAGCAGTACTTC.

The chain combines TRBV5-1 with TRBJ2-7; a weak D match, TRBD2 (7 bases). CDR3 length: 13 amino acids. Trimming took off 2 bases at V and 6 bases at J, with 12 bases between the two ends. CDR1 is SGHRS, CDR2 YFSETQ, per germline. CDR3 amino acids: CASSFNREGEQYF. The CDR3 DNA reads as TGCGCCAGCAGCTTTAACAGGGAGGGCGAGCAGTACTTC.

The chain recombines TRBV14 with TRBJ2-2; tentatively, D is TRBD2 (6 bases). The length of the CDR3 is 13 residues. Germline CDR1 is SGHDN and CDR2 is FVKESK. Trimming pared 6 bases from V and 4 bases from J, leaving 9 bases between. CDR3 amino acids: CASRSGGTGELFF. CDR3 DNA: TGTGCCAGCAGATCCGGGGGCACCGGGGAGCTGTTTTTT. Filled out from reference TRBV14 and TRBJ2-2, the complete variable domain reads EAGVTQFPSHSVIEKGQTVTLRCDPISGHDNLYWYRRVMGKEIKFLLHFVKESKQDESGMPNNRFLAERTGGTYSTLKVQPAELEDSGVYFCASRSGGTGELFFGEGSRLTVL.

V usage is TRBV7-9 and J usage is TRBJ1-3; tentative D call: TRBD1 (6 bases). The CDR3 has 15 amino acids. Trimming stripped 2 bases from V and 4 bases from J, with 12 bases between. Germline CDR1 and CDR2: SEHNR and FQNEAQ (reference sequence). This CDR3 is CASSLSGVGGNTIYF. DNA for the CDR3: TGTGCCAGCAGCTTATCAGGGGTCGGAGGAAACACCATATATTTT.

The chain combines TRBV27 with TRBJ2-6; D remains unclear. The CDR3 has 16 amino acids. With 4 bases removed from V and 0 bases from J, the gap between germline ends came to 10 bases. Germline V gene data show CDR1 as MNHEY and CDR2 as SMNVEV (reference sequence). Here the CDR3 reads CASSSEYTSGANVLTF. CDR3 DNA sequence: TGTGCCAGCAGTTCCGAATACACCTCTGGGGCCAACGTCCTGACTTTC.

The CDR3 loop is CASIRAGGGPGAFF. CDR3 in DNA: TGTGCCAGCATTAGGGCGGGGGGTGGCCCGGGAGCTTTCTTT. The chain carries TRBV25-1 and TRBJ1-1; TRBD1 is a possible D gene (5 bases). Germline V gene lookup returns CDR1 MGHDK and CDR2 SYGVNS. The CDR3 has 14 amino acids. The germline V and J ends were trimmed by 7 bases and 10 bases, with 22 bases remaining between them.

The chain carries TRBV6-1 and TRBJ1-1; TRBD1 matches at 7 bases. CDR1 and CDR2 (germline): MNHNS, SASEGT. The CDR3 is 16 residues long. V was clipped by 2 bases and J by 2 bases; unmatched bases: 8. CDR3 sequence (DNA): TGTGCCAGCAGTGAAAGGGGAACAGGGGTCAACACTGAAGCTTTCTTT. Translating gives CASSERGTGVNTEAFF.

The chain couples TRBV5-1 to TRBJ1-6; D unclear. The CDR3 has 16 amino acids. Trimming removed 3 bases from V and 7 bases from J, with 17 bases in between. Germline CDR1 is SGHRS and CDR2 is YFSETQ. CDR3 nucleotide sequence: TGCGCCAGCAGCTCTGGAGGTGGGCAGATGAATTCACCCCTCCACTTT. Translating it yields CASSSGGGQMNSPLHF.

V and J are TRBV5-6 and TRBJ2-7; TRBD2 agrees at 7 bases. This CDR3 comprises 13 residues. Germline CDR1 SGHDT, CDR2 YYEEEE. With V trimmed by 0 bases and J by 7 bases, 4 bases remained unmatched. CDR3 sequence reads: CASSLVRGGEQYF. In DNA, the CDR3 is TGTGCCAGCAGCTTGGTTCGGGGAGGGGAGCAGTACTTC.

This clone was counted between two and nine times. The genes are TRBV30 and TRBJ1-5; no reliable D call. Germline V CDR1 and CDR2: GTSNPN, SVGIG (reference sequence). The CDR3 contains 13 residues. Trimming stripped 4 bases from V and 0 bases from J, with 7 bases between. This CDR3 reads CAWTANSNQPQHF. CDR3 DNA: TGTGCCTGGACAGCTAATAGCAATCAGCCCCAGCATTTT.

The rearrangement joins TRBV6-2 or TRBV6-3 to TRBJ1-1, with D possibly being TRBD1 (5 bases). CDR3 length: 18 amino acids. Trimming removed 2 bases at V and 2 bases at J, with 21 bases between. Germline V gene data show CDR1 as MNHEY and CDR2 as SVGEGT. CDR3 nucleotide sequence: TGTGCCAGCAGTTACCCTCAGGGTCCACTATCAGCTAACACTGAAGCTTTCTTT. Its translation: CASSYPQGPLSANTEAFF.

V and J are TRBV5-1 and TRBJ2-3; 16 bases line up with TRBD2. The CDR3 extends over 18 amino acids. The junction had 8 bases not matched to a gene; V was cut back by 4 bases and J by 3 bases. Germline V CDR1 and CDR2: SGHRS, YFSETQ. The CDR3 is CASSPGLAGGRGTDTQYF. The CDR3 bases are TGCGCCAGCAGCCCGGGACTAGCGGGGGGGCGAGGTACAGATACGCAGTATTTT. Complete variable domain (other parts from reference TRBV5-1 and TRBJ2-3): KAGVTQTPRYLIKTRGQQVTLSCSPISGHRSVSWYQQTPGQGLQFLFEYFSETQRNKGNFPGRFSGRQFSNSRSEMNVSTLELGDSALYLCASSPGLAGGRGTDTQYFGPGTRLTVL.

This clone was counted between two and nine times. CDR3 sequence (DNA): TGTGCCACCAGTGACAACGCGGTCCAGCCCCAGCATTTT. Translation gives CATSDNAVQPQHF. The rearrangement joins TRBV24-1 to TRBJ1-5; D not resolved. The V end was cut by 4 bases, the J end by 7 bases, with 10 bases between. The germline V gene has CDR1 KGHDR and CDR2 SFDVKD. The CDR3 has 13 amino acids.

The rearrangement joins TRBV7-2 to TRBJ2-7, with D uncertain. Between the trimmed V and J ends, which lost 6 bases and 5 bases, there was a span of 8 bases. Germline assignment: CDR1 SGHTA and CDR2 FQGNSA. This CDR3 has 11 amino acids. The CDR3 is CASRDRHEQYF. In nucleotides, the CDR3 is TGTGCCAGCAGGGACCGGCACGAGCAGTACTTC.

This sequence joins TRBV12-3 or TRBV12-4 and TRBJ1-2; D is possibly TRBD1 (6 bases). V lost 3 bases, J lost 5 bases, and 10 bases lay in between. The CDR3 spans 13 residues. CDR3 nucleotides: TGTGCCAGCAGTTTCAAGGGGGGATATGGCTACACCTTC. This sequence encodes CASSFKGGYGYTF.

The CDR3 DNA reads TGTGCCAGCAGCTTAGATCGGGGTAGCTACAATGAGCAGTTCTTC. This gives the protein CASSLDRGSYNEQFF. The chain links TRBV11-3 to TRBJ2-1, with D maybe TRBD2 (5 bases). The V end was cut by 0 bases, the J end by 3 bases, with 9 bases between. This CDR3 spans 15 amino acids. The germline V gene has CDR1 SGHNT and CDR2 YENEEA. Filled out from reference TRBV11-3 and TRBJ2-1, the complete variable domain reads EAGVVQSPRYKIIEKKQPVAFWCNPISGHNTLYWYLQNLGQGPELLIRYENEEAVDDSQLPKDRFSAERLKGVDSTLKIQPAELGDSAVYLCASSLDRGSYNEQFFGPGTRLTVL.